These T cell receptor beta chains were read from a single sample in a study of control samples from healthy donors and cancer patients. Profiling relied on immunoSEQ multiplex PCR, and the TCRdb table lists in-frame clones only, not all of them. Among fewer than 40,000 clones listed, roughly 92% were seen once. Sequencing was done on a sample of PBMCs. These receptors originate from a man aged 40-49 years with colorectal cancer. Both conserved end residues are part of each CDR3. D genes are given only for firm matches. Clone size is shown for a subset of rows, as once, few, many or a class of expanded clone.

V gene	J gene	D gene	clone size	CDR3 DNA	CDR3 protein
TRBV19	TRBJ1-1	-	-	TGTGCCAGTAGTATAGTAGGCAGGGCGAACACTGAAGCTTTCTTT	CASSIVGRANTEAFF
TRBV7-9	TRBJ2-7	TRBD2	-	TGTGCCAGCAGCCCCCGGGAGGGCCTCTACGAGCAGTACTTC	CASSPREGLYEQYF
TRBV6-6	TRBJ2-7	TRBD1	-	TGTGCCAGCAGTTCCTCAAGGACAGGGGCGTACGAGCAGTACTTC	CASSSSRTGAYEQYF
TRBV30	TRBJ1-4	-	once	TGTGCCTGGAGTTTTGGGGAATTAGGACTGTTTTTT	CAWSFGELGLFF
TRBV5-6	TRBJ2-5	-	-	TGTGCCAGCAGCTGGAGGGGAGAGACCCAGTACTTC	CASSWRGETQYF
TRBV2	TRBJ2-1	TRBD2	-	TGTGCCAGCAGTCTGGGACTAGCGGGGGGCCTTGCTGAGCAGTTCTTC	CASSLGLAGGLAEQFF
TRBV14	TRBJ2-1	-	-	TGTGCCAGCAGCCAAGGGACTTCCAATGAGCAGTTCTTC	CASSQGTSNEQFF
TRBV18	TRBJ1-6	-	-	TGTGCCAGCTCTCGGGAGTGGGGTAATTCACCCCTCCACTTT	CASSREWGNSPLHF
TRBV7-3	TRBJ1-2	TRBD1	-	TGTGCCAGCAGCTTAATGGTCGGGACAGAAGATGGCTACACCTTC	CASSLMVGTEDGYTF
TRBV24-1	TRBJ1-2	TRBD1	-	TGTGCCACCAGTGATAGTGGGACAGACATTTATGGCTACACCTTC	CATSDSGTDIYGYTF
TRBV7-9	TRBJ2-7	TRBD1	once	TGTGCCAGCAGCTTAGGACAGGGGGCCGGCAAGTCCTACGAGCAGTACTTC	CASSLGQGAGKSYEQYF
TRBV7-6	TRBJ1-1	-	once	TGTGCCAGCAGCTTATCGTTCGGAGGGGTGAACACTGAAGCTTTCTTT	CASSLSFGGVNTEAFF
TRBV4-1	TRBJ1-3	TRBD1	-	TGCGCCAGCAGCCAAGAAATGGCCAGGGGGGGAAACACCATATATTTT	CASSQEMARGGNTIYF
TRBV19	TRBJ2-1	-	few	TGTGCCAGTAGCTCTCAGGGGTTGGGTTACAATGAGCAGTTCTTC	CASSSQGLGYNEQFF
TRBV7-2	TRBJ2-7	-	-	TGTGCCAGCAGTCCATACAGGGTCGCCTACGAGCAGTACTTC	CASSPYRVAYEQYF
TRBV19	TRBJ1-1	TRBD1	-	TGTGCCAGTAGTACGCGGGGTCGGACAGGGTGGAACACTGAAGCTTTCTTT	CASSTRGRTGWNTEAFF
TRBV18	TRBJ1-2	-	-	TGTGCCAGCTCACCAGGTCAGGACTACTATGGCTACACCTTC	CASSPGQDYYGYTF
TRBV9	TRBJ1-2	TRBD1	-	TGTGCCAGCAGCGCCGGACAGGGGACCTATGGCTACACCTTC	CASSAGQGTYGYTF
TRBV7-9	TRBJ2-1	-	-	TGTGCCAGCAGTTTCATACTAGGCAATGAGCAGTTCTTC	CASSFILGNEQFF
TRBV30	TRBJ2-3	-	-	TGTGCCTGGAGTGTTGGCGTCAGTACGCAGTATTTT	CAWSVGVSTQYF
TRBV12-3/TRBV12-4	TRBJ1-1	TRBD1	-	TGTGCCACCCTGGGACAGACGAACACTGAAGCTTTCTTT	CATLGQTNTEAFF
TRBV11-1	TRBJ2-1	-	-	TGTGCCAGCAGCTTAGGACCAAAGGGCAATGAGCAGTTCTTC	CASSLGPKGNEQFF
TRBV6-5	TRBJ1-2	-	-	TGTGCCAGCAGTTCCCGTCCCAGGGAATCAGGAGGCTACACCTTC	CASSSRPRESGGYTF
TRBV5-1	TRBJ1-1	-	-	TGCGCCAGCAGCTTTACCCGGGTCGACACTGAAGCTTTCTTT	CASSFTRVDTEAFF
TRBV6-1	TRBJ1-1	-	-	TGTGCCAGCAGTGAAGAAAGGTTTCTTGCTTTCTTT	CASSEERFLAFF
TRBV7-2	TRBJ1-3	-	-	TGTGCCAGCAGCCAAAGACAGACAGCTACTACCTCTGGAAACACCATATATTTT	CASSQRQTATTSGNTIYF
TRBV13	TRBJ2-5	-	-	TGTGCCAGCGGCCGGGGGGCGGGAGAGACCCAGTACTTC	CASGRGAGETQYF
TRBV6-5	TRBJ2-3	TRBD1	-	TGTGCCAGCAGAGTTACAGGGGTATACACAGATACGCAGTATTTT	CASRVTGVYTDTQYF
TRBV18	TRBJ2-7	-	-	TGTGCCAGCTCATCGGGACCTGGCGAGCAGTACTTC	CASSSGPGEQYF
TRBV5-4	TRBJ1-2	-	-	TGTGCCAGCAGCACGGGGGTAGTAAACTATGGCTACACCTTC	CASSTGVVNYGYTF
TRBV7-6	TRBJ2-2	-	-	TGTGCCAGCAGATGGGGGGGGCGGAACGCGAACACCGGGGAGCTGTTTTTT	CASRWGGRNANTGELFF
TRBV7-3	TRBJ1-6	-	-	TGTGCCAGCAGCTTCGACAGCCGGAATTCACCCCTCCACTTT	CASSFDSRNSPLHF
TRBV2	TRBJ1-2	-	-	TGTGCCAGCAGTGAAGGGGTCGGCTACACCTTC	CASSEGVGYTF
TRBV7-9	TRBJ2-3	TRBD2	-	TGTGCCAGCAGCATTCGTGGACTAGCCAGCACAGATACGCAGTATTTT	CASSIRGLASTDTQYF
TRBV19	TRBJ1-5	-	-	TGTGCCAGTAGTGCCCAGGGTTATCAGCCCCAGCATTTT	CASSAQGYQPQHF
TRBV7-2	TRBJ2-3	-	-	TGTGCCAGCAGCTTAGCTAGCGTGAGCACAGATACGCAGTATTTT	CASSLASVSTDTQYF
TRBV5-1	TRBJ2-5	-	-	TGCGCCAGCAGCTTGGAAGGCTGGGGGCGAGAGACCCAGTACTTC	CASSLEGWGRETQYF
TRBV13	TRBJ1-2	TRBD1	-	TGTGCCAGCAGCCTACGACAGGGAGCCATGCCCGGCTACACCTTC	CASSLRQGAMPGYTF
TRBV5-1	TRBJ2-7	-	-	TGCGCCAGCAGCTTGGACAGGGATTTAGGCGAGCAGTACTTC	CASSLDRDLGEQYF
TRBV18	TRBJ1-5	-	-	TGTGCCAGCTCACCCGACGGAATTAATCAGCCCCAGCATTTT	CASSPDGINQPQHF
TRBV21-1	TRBJ2-6	-	once	-	CASSKAVGGGSSGANVLTF
TRBV7-8	TRBJ1-1	-	-	TGTGCCAGCAGCTTAGAAATCCCGGTCGCTGAAGCTTTCTTT	CASSLEIPVAEAFF
TRBV10-1	TRBJ1-1	-	-	TGCGCCCGCAGGGGCGTAATGAACACTGAAGCTTTCTTT	CARRGVMNTEAFF
TRBV9	TRBJ1-2	TRBD1	-	TGTGCCAGCAGCGCTCGGCAGGGGGCTCCGGACGGCTACACCTTC	CASSARQGAPDGYTF
TRBV4-2	TRBJ1-5	-	-	TGTGCCAGCAGCCCTAACCCTGGTAACCAGCAGCCCCAGCATTTT	CASSPNPGNQQPQHF